The 26 T cell receptor beta chains below were found in one sample sequenced in a study of cytomegalovirus exposure and HLA in healthy donors. A multiplex PCR was run with 60 Vbeta primers and 13 Jbeta primers. The data were produced by immunoSEQ multiplex PCR, yet TCRdb's version contains in-frame clones alone and is incomplete. Counted here are some 130,000 clones, roughly 75% occurring once; the ten biggest clones make up 4.5% to 5%. The material sequenced was PBMCs. Every receptor here comes from a man aged 25-45 years in good health.

This clone was seen a handful of times. The rearrangement joins TRBV6-5 to TRBJ2-2; D gene ambiguous. V lost 6 bases, J lost 3 bases, and 8 bases lay in between. Germline V lookup: CDR1 MNHEY, CDR2 SVGAGI. The CDR3 is made up of 13 amino acids. CDR3 loop: CASRPRDTGELFF. DNA for the CDR3: TGTGCCAGCAGACCCCGGGACACCGGGGAGCTGTTTTTT.

The chain has TRBV6-5 and TRBJ1-5, with 10 bases matching TRBD1. This CDR3 comprises 14 residues. With V trimmed by 6 bases and J by 6 bases, 5 bases remained unmatched. Germline CDR1 reads MNHEY; CDR2 reads SVGAGI. CDR3 coding DNA: TGTGCCAGCAGCCCGACAGGGGGCGGTCAGCCCCAGCATTTT. Translating it yields CASSPTGGGQPQHF.

The gene calls are TRBV25-1 and TRBJ2-4; TRBD1 is a possible D gene (5 bases). V lost 2 bases, J lost 2 bases, and 10 bases lay in between. The germline gives CDR1 MGHDK, CDR2 SYGVNS. The CDR3 extends over 15 amino acids. CDR3: CASSEPAGSKNIQYF. The CDR3 DNA reads TGTGCCAGCAGTGAACCCGCAGGGTCCAAAAACATTCAGTACTTC.

The gene calls are TRBV14 and TRBJ2-1, with 8 positions matching TRBD2. There are 16 residues in the CDR3. From germline, CDR1 is SGHDN and CDR2 FVKESK. After removal of 5 bases from V and 3 bases from J, the junction contained 9 bases not matched to a gene. This CDR3 is CASSATTGGSYNEQFF. The CDR3 DNA reads TGTGCCAGCAGCGCCACTACGGGGGGGAGCTACAATGAGCAGTTCTTC.

The chain uses TRBV29-1 and TRBJ1-5; no clear D. The V gene's germline CDR1 is SQVTM and CDR2 ANQGSEA. The germline V and J ends were trimmed by 4 bases and 8 bases, with 12 bases remaining between them. The CDR3 is 12 residues long. Here the CDR3 reads CSVVDPGEPQHF. The CDR3 region has the DNA TGCAGCGTTGTGGATCCCGGGGAGCCCCAGCATTTT.

CDR3 in amino acids: CASSPPGGDSNQPQHF. In nucleotides, the CDR3 is TGTGCCAGCAGCCCCCCGGGGGGGGATAGCAATCAGCCCCAGCATTTT. The gene calls are TRBV7-7 and TRBJ1-5; perhaps TRBD1 as D (5 bases). Trimming pared 5 bases from V and 0 bases from J, leaving 14 bases between. There are 16 residues in the CDR3. CDR1 is SSHAT, CDR2 FNYEAQ, per germline (reference sequence).

The chain employs TRBV7-3 and TRBJ2-5; TRBD2 might be the D (5 bases). The V end was cut by 5 bases, the J end by 7 bases, with 8 bases between. The CDR3 loop spans 11 amino acids. Per the germline V gene, CDR1 is SGHTA and CDR2 is FQGTGA. The CDR3 is CASSTGGTQYF. The CDR3 DNA reads TGTGCCAGCAGCACCGGAGGGACCCAGTACTTC.

The CDR3 reads CASSLADRGQGGYTF. The CDR3 DNA sequence: TGTGCCAGCAGCTTGGCGGACAGGGGGCAGGGAGGCTACACCTTC. The rearrangement joins TRBV5-4 to TRBJ1-2; 11 positions agree with TRBD1. This CDR3 spans 15 amino acids. Per the germline V gene, CDR1 is SGHNT and CDR2 is YYREEE (reference sequence). The trim removed 0 bases at V and 8 bases at J, leaving 6 bases unmatched. The full variable domain, its missing parts supplied by reference TRBV5-4 and TRBJ1-2, is ETGVTQSPTHLIKTRGQQVTLRCSSQSGHNTVSWYQQALGQGPQFIFQYYREEENGRGNFPPRFSGLQFPNYSSELNVNALELDDSALYLCASSLADRGQGGYTFGSGTRLTVV.

This rearrangement joins TRBV4-3 to TRBJ2-1, with 10 nucleotides matching TRBD2. CDR3 length: 16 amino acids. The V segment lost 1 base and the J segment 5 bases; nucleotides outside the gene matches: 5. The germline V gene has CDR1 LGHNA and CDR2 YSLEER. Here the CDR3 DNA reads TGCGCCAGCAGCCAAGGTCGAGCGGGAGGGGACAATGAGCAGTTCTTC. It specifies CASSQGRAGGDNEQFF.

V usage is TRBV5-4 and J usage is TRBJ2-7; D is ambiguous. This CDR3 is built from 13 residues. Germline assignment: CDR1 SGHNT and CDR2 YYREEE (reference sequence). Trimming removed 1 base at V and 8 bases at J, with 13 bases between. In nucleotides, the CDR3 is TGTGCCAGCAGCTTGAACCTAGTAGCCCAGCAGTACTTC. This codes for CASSLNLVAQQYF.

J is TRBJ2-7 and V is TRBV4-3, with TRBD1 identical over 8 bases. The CDR3 contains 14 residues. J was trimmed by 1 base and V by 3 bases; bases with no gene match: 2. The V gene's germline CDR1 is LGHNA and CDR2 YSLEER. CDR3 amino acids: CASSHRQGSYEQYF. CDR3 in DNA: TGCGCCAGCAGCCACCGACAGGGGTCCTACGAGCAGTACTTC.

This clone was observed once. As DNA, the CDR3 is TGTGCCGTCCGGGCCCCGACAGGGCATGAGAATCAGCCCCAGCATTTT. This sequence encodes CAVRAPTGHENQPQHF. The chain recombines TRBV28 with TRBJ1-5, with TRBD1 matching 7 bases. The CDR3 runs to 16 residues. Germline loops: CDR1 MDHEN, CDR2 SYDVKM. V gave up 11 bases and J gave up 4 bases; unmatched junction bases: 17.

This clone occurred once. V gene TRBV14 combines with J gene TRBJ2-1; TRBD1 agrees at 7 bases. From germline, CDR1 is SGHDN and CDR2 FVKESK. The CDR3 has 16 amino acids. V shed 4 bases, J shed 3 bases, and the junction held 9 bases outside the gene matches. CDR3 amino acids: CASSPLGTAGYNEQFF. DNA for the CDR3: TGTGCCAGCAGCCCCTTAGGGACAGCCGGCTACAATGAGCAGTTCTTC.

The J gene is TRBJ1-4, the V gene TRBV15; TRBD1 aligns across 8 bases. Germline trimming cut 1 base from V and 7 bases from J; bases unmatched to any gene: 5. CDR3 size: 15 residues. Germline-derived CDR1 and CDR2 are LNHNV and YYDKDF (reference sequence). CDR3 residues: CATSRGTGTGEKLFF. The CDR3 DNA sequence: TGTGCCACCAGCAGAGGGACAGGGACGGGTGAAAAACTGTTTTTT.

V gene TRBV15 combines with J gene TRBJ1-2; TRBD1 aligns across 7 bases. The CDR3 spans 15 residues. Germline assignment: CDR1 LNHNV and CDR2 YYDKDF (reference sequence). V lost 0 bases and J lost 5; bases outside the gene matches: 6. The CDR3 sequence: CATSREPGTVYGYTF. The CDR3 coding sequence is TGTGCCACCAGCAGAGAGCCCGGGACAGTGTATGGCTACACCTTC.

The chain recombines TRBV27 with TRBJ2-2; 7 bases align to TRBD1. CDR1 and CDR2 from the germline V gene are MNHEY and SMNVEV (reference sequence). Unmatched junction bases numbered 4, after V lost 7 bases and J lost 5 bases. This CDR3 has 13 residues. CDR3 bases: TGTGCCAGCACAGGGGGTGCAACCGGGGAGCTGTTTTTT. This sequence encodes CASTGGATGELFF.

The J gene is TRBJ1-5, the V gene TRBV2; 7 bases match TRBD1. CDR3 size: 15 residues. The trim removed 7 bases at V and 2 bases at J, leaving 8 bases unmatched. Germline lookup yields CDR1 SNHLY and CDR2 FYNNEI. For the CDR3, the DNA is TGTGCCAGCACACGTACCGGGACAGGCAATCAGCCCCAGCATTTT. This encodes CASTRTGTGNQPQHF.

This clone came up once. The chain has TRBV5-1 and TRBJ2-5; 7 nucleotides align to TRBD1. After removal of 0 bases from V and 1 base from J, the junction contained 3 bases not matched to a gene. The germline V gene encodes CDR1 SGHRS and CDR2 YFSETQ. The CDR3 spans 15 residues. This CDR3 is CASSLDRGVQETQYF. The DNA for the CDR3 is TGCGCCAGCAGCTTGGACAGGGGTGTCCAAGAGACCCAGTACTTC.

The DNA for the CDR3 is TGTGCCAGCAGTTACTCGCGGCGGAATGAGCAGTTCTTC. Translation gives CASSYSRRNEQFF. This chain links TRBV6-5 with TRBJ2-1; D not resolved. CDR3 size: 13 residues. Germline V CDR1 and CDR2: MNHEY, SVGAGI. Trimming left V 0 bases short and J 7 bases short, with 7 bases between.

In its sample, this clone was seen a few times. The rearrangement links TRBV10-3 to TRBJ2-5, with D perhaps TRBD2 (5 bases). Germline values: CDR1 ENHRY, CDR2 SYGVKD. Trimming left V 8 bases short and J 2 bases short, with 9 bases between. The CDR3 length is 12 residues. CDR3 coding DNA: TGTGCCATCTCTCGGGGACAAGAGACCCAGTACTTC. Encoded protein: CAISRGQETQYF.

In regard to this clone: The junction does not match germline at one end; this may be a read error. The CDR3 protein is CSSSHEGSQPQHF. CDR3 nucleotide sequence: TGTTCCAGCAGCCACGAGGGATCTCAGCCCCAGCATTTT. The chain couples TRBV7-9 to TRBJ1-5; D uncertain. CDR1 is SEHNR, CDR2 FQNEAQ, per germline (reference sequence). The CDR3 length is 13 residues.

The rearrangement uses TRBV7-2 and TRBJ2-7; D is unclear. The CDR3 runs to 11 residues. Germline CDR1 is SGHTA and CDR2 is FQGNSA. V was clipped by 5 bases and J by 7 bases, with 9 bases between them. The CDR3 is CASSSRTEQYF. CDR3 in DNA: TGTGCCAGCAGCAGCCGAACTGAGCAGTACTTC.

This clone turned up a few times. In nucleotides, the CDR3 is TGTGCCAGCAGCGCGACAGGGGGAGGAAATCAGCCCCAGCATTTT. Protein sequence: CASSATGGGNQPQHF. The chain links TRBV7-8 to TRBJ1-5; 9 bases map to TRBD1. Germline trimming cut 5 bases from V and 4 bases from J; bases unmatched to any gene: 6. Germline CDR1 reads SGHVS; CDR2 reads FQNEAQ. CDR3 length: 15 amino acids.

The rearrangement uses TRBV6-4 and TRBJ1-1, with TRBD1 identical over 8 bases. This CDR3 has 13 amino acids. Per germline, CDR1 MRHNA and CDR2 SNTAGT. Trimming removed 4 bases from V and 4 bases from J; junction bases left unmatched: 2. This CDR3 reads CASSVTGGTEAFF. CDR3 DNA: TGTGCCAGCAGTGTCACAGGGGGCACTGAAGCTTTCTTT.

With respect to this clone: The sample holds other DNA sequences that translate to the same CDR3. The chain combines TRBV5-1 with TRBJ2-1; D is unresolved. The CDR3 length is 14 residues. V was clipped by 0 bases and J by 2 bases, with 6 bases between them. Germline V lookup: CDR1 SGHRS, CDR2 YFSETQ. CDR3 loop: CASSLGATYNEQFF. CDR3 bases: TGCGCCAGCAGCTTGGGGGCAACCTACAATGAGCAGTTCTTC.

The chain links TRBV19 to TRBJ1-1, with 9 bases that match TRBD1. Germline V gene lookup returns CDR1 LNHDA and CDR2 SQIVND (reference sequence). The CDR3 spans 15 residues. The V gene end was trimmed by 5 bases and the J gene end by 4 bases; junction bases not matched to a gene: 8. CDR3 DNA sequence: TGTGCCAGTAGTGATAAGGGGACAGGGACCACTGAAGCTTTCTTT. Amino acid sequence: CASSDKGTGTTEAFF. Full variable domain (rest looked up from reference TRBV19 and TRBJ1-1): DGGITQSPKYLFRKEGQNVTLSCEQNLNHDAMYWYRQDPGQGLRLIYYSQIVNDFQKGDIAEGYSVSREKKESFPLTVTSAQKNPTAFYLCASSDKGTGTTEAFFGQGTRLTVV.